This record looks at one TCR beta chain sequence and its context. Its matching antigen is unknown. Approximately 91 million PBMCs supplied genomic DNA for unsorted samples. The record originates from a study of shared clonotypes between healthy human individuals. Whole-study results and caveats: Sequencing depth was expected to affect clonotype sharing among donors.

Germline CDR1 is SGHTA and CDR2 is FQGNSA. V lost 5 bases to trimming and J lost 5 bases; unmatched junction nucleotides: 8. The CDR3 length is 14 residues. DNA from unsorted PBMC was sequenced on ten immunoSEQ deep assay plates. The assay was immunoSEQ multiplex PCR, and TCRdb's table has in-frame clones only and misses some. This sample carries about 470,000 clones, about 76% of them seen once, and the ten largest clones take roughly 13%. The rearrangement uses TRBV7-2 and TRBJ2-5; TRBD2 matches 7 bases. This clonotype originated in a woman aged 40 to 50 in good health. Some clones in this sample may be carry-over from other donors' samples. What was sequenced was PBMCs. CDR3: CASSPGGWLETQYF. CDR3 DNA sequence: TGTGCCAGCAGCCCGGGGGGTTGGTTGGAGACCCAGTACTTC.